The following is a T cell receptor beta chain sequence with its context. The data stem from a study of tumor-infiltrating lymphocytes in oesophageal squamous cell carcinoma. TCRdb re-derived calls from the PCR reads in MiXCR, one entry per CDR3 protein. Of 8,000 to 11,000 distinct CDR3 sequences listed, about two thirds are singletons. The CDR3 loop spans 15 amino acids. Germline loops: CDR1 SGHDT, CDR2 YYEEEE. After removal of 3 bases from V and 3 bases from J, the junction contained 2 bases not matched to a gene. The chain carries TRBV5-6 and TRBJ2-3; 12 bases are shared with TRBD2. The receptor was derived from a female donor with esophageal squamous cell carcinoma. The material sequenced was esophageal tumor tissue. Here the CDR3 reads CASSSGTSGTDTQYF. CDR3 nucleotides: TGTGCCAGCAGCTCTGGGACTAGCGGGACAGATACGCAGTATTTT.